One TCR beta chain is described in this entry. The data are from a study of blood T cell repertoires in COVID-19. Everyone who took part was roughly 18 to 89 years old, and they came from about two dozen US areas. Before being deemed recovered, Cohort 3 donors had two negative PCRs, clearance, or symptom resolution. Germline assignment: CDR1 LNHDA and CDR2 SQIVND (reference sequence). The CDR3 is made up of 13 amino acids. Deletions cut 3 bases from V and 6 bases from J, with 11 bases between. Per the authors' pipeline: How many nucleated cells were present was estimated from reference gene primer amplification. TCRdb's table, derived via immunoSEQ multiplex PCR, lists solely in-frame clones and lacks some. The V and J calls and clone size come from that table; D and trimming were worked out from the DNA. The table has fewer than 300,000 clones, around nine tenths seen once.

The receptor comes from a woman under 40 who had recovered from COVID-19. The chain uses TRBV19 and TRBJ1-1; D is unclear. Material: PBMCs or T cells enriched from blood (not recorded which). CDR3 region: CASSIRAAAEAFF. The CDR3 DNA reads TGTGCCAGTAGTATCCGAGCGGCGGCTGAAGCTTTCTTT.